This is a list of T cell receptor beta chains from one sample in a study of cytomegalovirus exposure and HLA in healthy donors. Only in-frame clones appear in the TCRdb table, and some are missing; sequencing was by immunoSEQ multiplex PCR. The sample comprises 95,000 to 150,000 clones, less than 80% of which are singletons, and around 1.8% rests with the top ten. The sequenced sample consisted of PBMCs. These receptors originate from a man in his forties or fifties in good health and CMV-seronegative. Both conserved end residues are part of each CDR3. D genes are given only for firm matches. For some rows the clone size is stated as once, few or many, or as a class when expanded; others skip it.

abundance	d_gene	j_gene	v_gene	CDR3nt	CDR3aa
-	TRBD2	TRBJ2-1	TRBV7-8	TGTGCCAGCAGCTTAGGACTAGCGGGAAACAATGAGCAGTTCTTC	CASSLGLAGNNEQFF
few	-	TRBJ2-1	TRBV29-1	TGCAGCGTCTTCCACAGGGCCATCCACAATGAGCAGTTCTTC	CSVFHRAIHNEQFF
-	TRBD2	TRBJ2-3	TRBV19	TGTGCCAGTAGTATAAAGCGGGGGTCTGATACGCAGTATTTT	CASSIKRGSDTQYF
-	-	TRBJ1-2	TRBV30	TGTGCCCTAGCGGGGTCTACCTATGGCTACACCTTC	CALAGSTYGYTF
-	-	TRBJ1-4	TRBV28	TGTGCCAGCAGCCCCCCGGGGTCGGATGAAAAACTGTTTTTT	CASSPPGSDEKLFF
-	TRBD2	TRBJ2-2	TRBV15	TGTGCCACCAGCAGAGATCGGGGGCCTAGCGGGGGGGCCAAAGGCGGGGAGCTGTTTTTT	CATSRDRGPSGGAKGGELFF
few	-	TRBJ2-3	TRBV4-2	TGTGCCAGCAGCCAACGGGACTTGGATACGCAGTATTTT	CASSQRDLDTQYF
-	TRBD2	TRBJ2-5	TRBV4-1	TGCGCCAGCAGCCAAGACTGGAGGGGAGGGGAGACCCAGTACTTC	CASSQDWRGGETQYF
once	TRBD1	TRBJ1-6	TRBV28	TGTGCCAGCAGTTCTCCGGGACAGGATTCACCCCTCCACTTT	CASSSPGQDSPLHF
-	-	TRBJ1-1	TRBV19	TGTGCCAGTACTCCCAAGGGAGAGTATGAAGCTTTCTTT	CASTPKGEYEAFF
-	-	TRBJ1-2	TRBV15	TGTGCCACCAGCTTCGGACTGGAGAACTATGGCTACACCTTC	CATSFGLENYGYTF
-	TRBD1	TRBJ2-7	TRBV5-4	TGTGCCAGCAGCTTCATCCCAGGGGACAGAACCTACGAGCAGTACTTC	CASSFIPGDRTYEQYF
-	-	TRBJ1-5	TRBV7-2	TGTGCCAGCAGCGGGAGCAGCAATCAGCCCCAGCATTTT	CASSGSSNQPQHF
-	TRBD1	TRBJ2-5	TRBV11-2	TGTGCCAGCACCTTTACCGACAGGGGCATCCAAGAGACCCAGTACTTC	CASTFTDRGIQETQYF
few	-	TRBJ1-1	TRBV6-6	TGTGCCAGCAGTTATACGGACAGCGAAGCTTTCTTT	CASSYTDSEAFF
few	TRBD1	TRBJ2-7	TRBV5-8	TGTGCCAGCACCCCACGGACAGGGAGCTCCTACGAGCAGTACTTC	CASTPRTGSSYEQYF
-	-	TRBJ1-2	TRBV19	TGTGCCAGTAGTCCCGACAGGCACTATGGCTACACCTTC	CASSPDRHYGYTF
-	-	TRBJ1-1	TRBV28	TGTGCCAGCAGTGAACAGGGACGAACTGAAGCTTTCTTT	CASSEQGRTEAFF
-	-	TRBJ1-4	TRBV6-5	TGTGCCAGCAGCCCCTCGGCAACTAATGAAAAACTGTTTTTT	CASSPSATNEKLFF
-	-	TRBJ1-5	TRBV18	TGTGCCAGCTCACCTCGTCGGGATAGCAATCAGCCCCAGCATTTT	CASSPRRDSNQPQHF
-	TRBD1	TRBJ1-1	TRBV6-6	TGTGCCAGCAGCCAGGACAGGGGGCGTATTGAAGCTTTCTTT	CASSQDRGRIEAFF
-	-	TRBJ2-1	TRBV5-1	TGCGCCAGCAGCCCCCGGGACAATGAGCAGTTCTTC	CASSPRDNEQFF